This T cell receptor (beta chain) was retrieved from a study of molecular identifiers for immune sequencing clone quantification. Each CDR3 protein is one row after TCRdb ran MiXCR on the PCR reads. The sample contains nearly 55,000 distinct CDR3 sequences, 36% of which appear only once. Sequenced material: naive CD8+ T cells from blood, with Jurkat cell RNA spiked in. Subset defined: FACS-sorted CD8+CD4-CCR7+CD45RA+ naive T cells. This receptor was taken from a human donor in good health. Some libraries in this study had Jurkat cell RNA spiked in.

CDR3 residues: CASSLEGFSAANTQYF. The DNA of the CDR3 is TGTGCCAGCAGCTTAGAGGGTTTTAGCGCGGCGAATACGCAGTATTTT. This chain links TRBV13 with TRBJ2-3; TRBD2 might be the D (5 bases). With 1 base removed from V and 7 bases from J, the gap between germline ends came to 18 bases. The V gene's germline CDR1 is PRHDT and CDR2 FYEKMQ (reference sequence). The CDR3 contains 16 residues.